This TCR beta chain was retrieved from a study of blood T cell repertoires in COVID-19. Study context: Material from acute and convalescent COVID-19 was sourced from the United States, Italy and Spain. The analysed material was cDNA or gDNA that came from T cells, B-cell-depleted T cells, or PBMCs.

Authors' analysis steps: Amplification with reference gene primers provided the estimates of nucleated cell counts. Clones were sequenced by immunoSEQ multiplex PCR, and TCRdb holds only the in-frame ones, with some missing. That table supplies the V and J calls and clone size; D and trimming were determined from the DNA. The profile covers roughly 390,000 clones, with 70% to 90% appearing a single time and over 9.5% taken by the ten largest. Germline-derived CDR1 and CDR2 are SGHRS and YFSETQ. The CDR3 is 14 amino acids. V was clipped by 4 bases and J by 10 bases; unmatched bases: 5. Seattle cases were enrolled at active infection and followed longitudinally.

The specimen was peripheral blood. This sequence joins TRBV5-1 and TRBJ2-1, with 13 bases aligning to TRBD2. This sequence originates from a woman in her 30s with COVID-19, enrolled during active disease. For the CDR3, the DNA is TGCGCCAGCAGCACGGGGACTAGCGGGAAGGAGCAGTTCTTC. Encoded protein: CASSTGTSGKEQFF.